This T cell receptor (beta chain) was captured in a study of shared clonotypes between healthy human individuals. Assay used: immunoSEQ multiplex PCR; TCRdb lists only in-frame clones, some missing. The data hold 1.5 million to 1.9 million clones, with 95% to 99% observed a single time. Germline CDR1 and CDR2: LNHDA and SQIVND (reference sequence). Trimming removed 5 bases at V and 0 bases at J, with 11 bases between. CDR3 length equals 15 residues. This clone came up once. The antigen is unknown. General observations from the study: The generation probabilities recorded for non-shared clonotypes fell below those of clonotypes shared by all four donors. A limitation of the genetic and exposure-history diversity represented arose from few donors.

Sequencing was performed on naive CD4+ T cells sorted from blood. Subset: CD45RA+ positively selected. The sequence came from a man younger than 40 in good health. The chain has TRBV19 and TRBJ2-1; D gene ambiguous. DNA for the CDR3: TGTGCCAGTAGTCCAAATCCCAGCTCCTACAATGAGCAGTTCTTC. It is translated as CASSPNPSSYNEQFF.